This T cell receptor (beta chain) is drawn from a study of T cell repertoires in cytomegalovirus infection. Whole-study results and caveats: Clonotypes of TCR beta that were HLA-C-restricted and CMV-specific dominated the ex vivo response.

A single count supports this clonotype. Its specificity is not known. CDR3 length equals 12 residues. The germline CDR1 and CDR2 sequences are DFQATT and SNEGSKA (reference sequence). V was trimmed by 5 bases and J by 4 bases, leaving 9 bases between them. TCRdb analysed the reads with MiXCR anew, one entry per CDR3 protein. The top ten hold around 48% of the sample, which has some 500,000 distinct CDR3 sequences, roughly 42% seen once. The rearrangement links TRBV20-1 to TRBJ1-5; D not resolved. Sequenced material: cultured PBMCs, taken from culture after CMV antigen stimulation. The sequence came from a human donor in good health (CMV status not recorded). Some clones in this sample may be carry-over from other donors' samples. The CDR3 nucleotides are TGCAGTGCTTCGGACGGTAATCAGCCCCAGCATTTT. Protein: CSASDGNQPQHF.